The sequence of this TCR beta chain was determined in a study of blood T cell repertoires in COVID-19. Study overall: The origin of the acute and convalescent COVID-19 samples was the United States, Italy and Spain. T cells, B-cell-depleted T cells, or PBMCs provided the cDNA or gDNA that served as material.

CDR1 and CDR2 from the germline V gene are SGHTA and FQGNSA. The CDR3 has 15 amino acids. The V segment lost 1 base and the J segment 9 bases; nucleotides outside the gene matches: 8. In the source study's methods: Nucleated cell counts were estimated from reference gene primer amplification. TCRdb keeps only in-frame clones here, not all; method: immunoSEQ multiplex PCR. For V, J and clone size, that table is used; D and trimming come from the DNA. The table shows about 380,000 clones, with about 89% occurring only once. Sequencing was performed on peripheral blood. The sequence was obtained from a man aged 40-49 years with acute or convalescent COVID-19. V usage is TRBV7-2 and J usage is TRBJ2-1; 8 positions match TRBD2. Here the CDR3 DNA reads TGTGCCAGCAGCTTAGTAATGAGCGGGGGCAGTGAGCAGTTCTTC. It specifies CASSLVMSGGSEQFF.